Listed here are 3 T cell receptor beta chains from one sample, sequenced in a study of T cell repertoires in cytomegalovirus infection. TCRdb re-derived calls from the reads in MiXCR, one entry per CDR3 protein. This repertoire shows around 900,000 distinct CDR3 sequences, around 32% found once; its top ten account for around an eighth. The antigens these receptors bind are not known. The specimen was cultured CD8+ T cells from PBMCs, collected from culture after CMV antigen stimulation. These TCRs come from a human donor in good health (CMV status not recorded). Some clones in this sample may be carry-over from other donors' samples.

In this sample, this clonotype turned up a few times. The rearrangement uses TRBV7-9 and TRBJ2-1; 11 positions match TRBD1. From germline, CDR1 is SEHNR and CDR2 FQNEAQ (reference sequence). CDR3 length: 16 residues. The J segment lost 8 bases and the V segment lost 5 bases, leaving 11 bases of the junction unmatched. Here the CDR3 DNA reads TGTGCCAGCAGCCCCGGCCTCCGGGACAGGGGGGATGAGCAGTTCTTC. Translating gives CASSPGLRDRGDEQFF.

This clonotype turned up a few times. The gene calls are TRBV6-2 or TRBV6-3 and TRBJ2-3, with D possibly matching TRBD1 (6 bases). Germline V gene lookup returns CDR1 MNHEY and CDR2 SVGEGT. Trimming removed 0 bases at V and 6 bases at J, with 13 bases between. The CDR3 runs 15 residues. CDR3: CASSYSRTVGDTQYF. Here the CDR3 DNA reads TGTGCCAGCAGTTACTCCCGGACAGTGGGGGATACGCAGTATTTT.

CDR3 bases: TGTGCCAGCAGGGGTACCAAAAACATTCAGTACTTC. It specifies CASRGTKNIQYF. This rearrangement joins TRBV27 to TRBJ2-4, with D unresolved. The V and J ends lost 6 bases and 2 bases respectively, with 5 bases between them. Per the germline V gene, CDR1 is MNHEY and CDR2 is SMNVEV (reference sequence). The CDR3 loop spans 12 amino acids.